This is a list of T cell receptor beta chains from one sample in a study of Ad26.COV2.S vaccination and SARS-CoV-2 variants. Libraries were prepared by immunoSEQ multiplex PCR; TCRdb keeps only in-frame clonotypes and omits some of them. Of more than 400,000 clones listed, roughly 90% are singletons. Sample: peripheral blood, taken in a trial of Ad26.COV2.S vaccine versus placebo. All receptors derive from a person between 18 and 65 years old who received the Ad26.COV2.S COVID-19 vaccine or a placebo. Each CDR3 is given with its conserved first and last residue. D genes are given only for firm matches. Where a row states a size, it is once, few, many or the class of an expanded clone; other rows omit it.

.	TRBD1	TRBV28	TRBJ2-2	16	CASSLLTGGAPGELFF	TGTGCCAGCAGTTTATTGACAGGGGGGGCGCCCGGGGAGCTGTTTTTT
few	TRBD2	TRBV7-9	TRBJ2-1	17	CASSLTPPRGGLNEQFF	TGTGCCAGCAGCTTAACCCCCCCACGGGGGGGCCTTAATGAGCAGTTCTTC
.	.	TRBV11-2	TRBJ1-1	15	CASSLEPSTDTEAFF	TGTGCCAGCAGCTTAGAACCGTCTACGGACACTGAAGCTTTCTTT
.	TRBD1	TRBV7-9	TRBJ2-1	15	CASSVQGEEYNEQFF	TGTGCCAGCAGCGTACAGGGGGAAGAATACAATGAGCAGTTCTTC
.	.	TRBV18	TRBJ1-3	17	CASSPPGTLSSGNTIYF	TGTGCCAGCTCACCACCGGGGACTCTGAGCTCTGGAAACACCATATATTTT
once	.	TRBV3-1/TRBV3-2	TRBJ2-2	12	CASSHGFGELFF	TGTGCCAGCAGCCACGGATTTGGGGAGCTGTTTTTT
.	.	TRBV2	TRBJ1-1	11	CASGRGTEAFF	TGTGCCAGTGGACGGGGGACTGAAGCTTTCTTT
.	.	TRBV11-3	TRBJ2-3	15	CASSLDGSRADTQYF	TGTGCCAGCAGCTTAGATGGTTCTAGGGCAGATACGCAGTATTTT
.	.	TRBV5-1	TRBJ1-1	15	CASSLIPGVNTEAFF	TGCGCCAGCAGCTTAATTCCGGGGGTGAACACTGAAGCTTTCTTT
.	TRBD1	TRBV6-8	TRBJ1-2	14	CASRPTEPQGGYTF	TGTGCCAGCCGGCCTACGGAACCACAGGGGGGCTACACCTTC
.	TRBD2	TRBV4-1	TRBJ2-7	15	CASSQERGGSYEQYF	TGCGCCAGCAGCCAAGAACGGGGGGGTTCCTACGAGCAGTACTTC
.	TRBD1	TRBV6-1	TRBJ1-3	15	CASSEPQGVGNTIYF	TGTGCCAGCAGTGAGCCACAGGGGGTTGGAAACACCATATATTTT